These 25 T cell receptor beta chains came from one sample sequenced in a study of blood T cells in healthy people across ages. A second PCR, run for roughly 7 to 12 cycles, used a sample-barcoded 5' primer plus a J-beta primer mix. Each CDR3 protein gets one entry after TCRdb re-called the 5' RACE reads with MiXCR. The sample yields about 670,000 distinct CDR3 sequences, approximately 52% seen once. The sequencing sample was made of blood. The receptors derive from a woman older than 75 in good health.

In this sample, this clonotype turned up many times. The genes are TRBV6-5 and TRBJ2-2; the match to TRBD2 covers 12 bases. V dropped 2 bases and J dropped 7; count of bases not matched to a gene: 5. This CDR3 is 16 amino acids long. The germline gives CDR1 MNHEY, CDR2 SVGAGI. The CDR3 reads CASSYLTSGGHGELFF. In DNA form, the CDR3 reads TGTGCCAGCAGTTACCTGACTAGCGGGGGTCACGGGGAGCTGTTTTTT.

This sequence joins TRBV2 and TRBJ1-6; a possible D gene is TRBD1 (5 bases). Germline V lookup: CDR1 SNHLY, CDR2 FYNNEI. The CDR3 has 14 amino acids. Trimming left V 6 bases short and J 0 bases short, with 6 bases between. In DNA form, the CDR3 reads TGTGCCAGCAGCAGGGTCTCCTATAATTCACCCCTCCACTTT. Translated: CASSRVSYNSPLHF.

This clonotype was seen more than once but under ten times. This chain connects TRBV12-3 or TRBV12-4 to TRBJ2-1; TRBD1 agrees at 10 bases. The CDR3 is made up of 18 amino acids. Trimming took 6 bases from V and 1 from J; bases not matched to a gene: 12. CDR3 region: CASSSGDRGAVSYNEQFF. The CDR3 DNA reads TGTGCCAGCAGCTCAGGGGACAGGGGAGCAGTATCCTACAATGAGCAGTTCTTC.

This chain connects TRBV7-2 to TRBJ2-7; possibly TRBD1 or TRBD2 for D (5 bases each). With 5 bases removed from V and 3 bases from J, the gap between germline ends came to 17 bases. The CDR3 extends over 15 amino acids. Germline values: CDR1 SGHTA, CDR2 FQGNSA. CDR3 protein: CASSRRDGEHYEQYF. The CDR3 coding sequence is TGTGCCAGCAGCCGAAGGGACGGGGAACACTACGAGCAGTACTTC.

The chain employs TRBV20-1 and TRBJ2-3, with 13 bases that match TRBD2. The germline V gene encodes CDR1 DFQATT and CDR2 SNEGSKA (reference sequence). J lost 0 bases, V lost 5 bases, and 11 bases had no gene match. The CDR3 spans 18 residues. The CDR3 sequence is CSASPGLAGRPSTDTQYF. The CDR3 DNA is TGCAGTGCTTCTCCGGGACTAGCGGGGCGCCCTAGCACAGATACGCAGTATTTT.

The chain has TRBV20-1 and TRBJ2-7, with D uncertain. The DNA end is a closer match to TRBJ2-5, so the J assignment may be wrong. This CDR3 comprises 13 residues. Germline V lookup: CDR1 DFQATT, CDR2 SNEGSKA (reference sequence). The CDR3 reads CSAIWQIQETQYF. The CDR3 region has the DNA TGCAGTGCTATTTGGCAGATCCAAGAGACCCAGTACTTC.

This chain connects TRBV7-2 to TRBJ2-3; a possible D gene is TRBD1 (6 bases). Germline CDR1 is SGHTA and CDR2 is FQGNSA. This CDR3 spans 16 amino acids. V gave up 1 base and J gave up 1 base, with 12 bases separating them. The CDR3 sequence: CASSLGLGGGTDTQYF. CDR3 bases: TGTGCCAGCAGCTTAGGGTTAGGGGGTGGCACAGATACGCAGTATTTT.

This chain joins TRBV7-3 and TRBJ2-1; 9 nucleotides line up with TRBD2. Per germline, CDR1 SGHTA and CDR2 FQGTGA. The CDR3 loop spans 14 amino acids. J lost 8 bases, V lost 5 bases, and 7 bases had no gene match. CDR3 sequence reads: CASSVIAGVDEQFF. Written as DNA, the CDR3 is TGTGCCAGCAGCGTAATAGCGGGGGTGGATGAGCAGTTCTTC. The whole variable domain, remainder taken from reference TRBV7-3 and TRBJ2-1, is GAGVSQTPSNKVTEKGKYVELRCDPISGHTALYWYRQSLGQGPEFLIYFQGTGAADDSGLPNDRFFAVRPEGSVSTLKIQRTERGDSAVYLCASSVIAGVDEQFFGPGTRLTVL.

This sequence joins TRBV28 and TRBJ2-3; perhaps TRBD1 as D (5 bases). Trimming stripped 11 bases from V and 2 bases from J, with 14 bases between. CDR3 size: 13 residues. CDR1 and CDR2 (germline): MDHEN, SYDVKM. This chain's CDR3 is CACLTDFTDTQYF. As DNA, the CDR3 is TGTGCCTGTTTGACAGACTTCACAGATACGCAGTATTTT.

This clonotype was observed at least ten times. The chain couples TRBV7-8 to TRBJ2-1; 7 bases agree with TRBD2. The germline V gene has CDR1 SGHVS and CDR2 FQNEAQ. The CDR3 contains 17 residues. V gave up 0 bases and J gave up 0 bases; unmatched junction bases: 5. CDR3 amino acids: CASSLAPAGSSYNEQFF. In DNA form, the CDR3 reads TGTGCCAGCAGCTTAGCCCCAGCGGGGAGCTCCTACAATGAGCAGTTCTTC.

CDR3 sequence: CASTRAGYEQYF. The CDR3 region has the DNA TGTGCCAGCACCCGGGCAGGGTACGAGCAGTACTTC. This sequence joins TRBV2 and TRBJ2-7, with TRBD1 as a possible D gene (5 bases). Trimming took 7 bases from V and 4 from J, leaving 11 bases between them. The CDR3 extends over 12 amino acids. CDR1 and CDR2 (germline): SNHLY, FYNNEI. The full variable domain, its missing parts supplied by reference TRBV2 and TRBJ2-7, is EPEVTQTPSHQVTQMGQEVILRCVPISNHLYFYWYRQILGQKVEFLVSFYNNEISEKSEIFDDQFSVERPDGSNFTLKIRSTKLEDSAMYFCASTRAGYEQYFGPGTRLTVT.

Regarding this clonotype: The junction differs from germline at one of its ends, possibly a read error. The rearrangement links TRBV14 to TRBJ2-1, with D unclear. Germline loops: CDR1 SGHDN, CDR2 FVKESK. This CDR3 contains 14 residues. The CDR3 protein is CANSHLGARNEQFF. The CDR3 bases are TGTGCCAACAGCCATCTTGGCGCGAGGAATGAGCAGTTCTTC.

The chain carries TRBV7-9 and TRBJ2-4; D uncertain. The last part of the DNA fits TRBJ2-7 better; the J call may be wrong. CDR1 and CDR2 (germline): SEHNR, FQNEAQ (reference sequence). The CDR3 runs 14 residues. This CDR3 is CASSLGVSRDEQYF. The CDR3 bases are TGTGCCAGCAGCTTAGGAGTGTCTCGGGACGAGCAGTACTTC.

This clonotype was detected many times. This chain uses TRBV20-1 with TRBJ2-7; TRBD1 agrees at 10 bases. Germline CDR1 and CDR2: DFQATT and SNEGSKA (reference sequence). V lost 6 bases and J lost 3; bases outside the gene matches: 8. The CDR3 loop spans 14 amino acids. Written as DNA, the CDR3 is TGCAGTGCCGCCGGGACAGGGGCGCTCTACGAGCAGTACTTC. Amino acids: CSAAGTGALYEQYF.

This clonotype was counted ten times or more. The chain has TRBV5-1 and TRBJ1-5, with D tentatively TRBD1 (6 bases). The CDR3 runs 15 residues. V shed 0 bases and J shed 7 bases, with 14 bases lying between them. Germline V gene sequence: CDR1 SGHRS, CDR2 YFSETQ. CDR3 sequence (DNA): TGCGCCAGCAGCTTGGGTGACAGGTCGGGGCAGCCCCAGCATTTT. This gives the protein CASSLGDRSGQPQHF.

In this sample, this clonotype turned up many times. V gene TRBV5-1 combines with J gene TRBJ2-7; no clear D. CDR1 is SGHRS and CDR2 is YFSETQ in the germline V gene. V was trimmed by 0 bases and J by 2 bases, leaving 12 bases between them. There are 15 residues in the CDR3. The CDR3 coding sequence is TGCGCCAGCAGCTTGGCCCCGGGCCAGACCTACGAGCAGTACTTC. As protein: CASSLAPGQTYEQYF. The variable domain in full, completed from reference TRBV5-1 and TRBJ2-7, reads KAGVTQTPRYLIKTRGQQVTLSCSPISGHRSVSWYQQTPGQGLQFLFEYFSETQRNKGNFPGRFSGRQFSNSRSEMNVSTLELGDSALYLCASSLAPGQTYEQYFGPGTRLTVT.

The chain couples TRBV29-1 to TRBJ2-3, with a weak D call TRBD1 (7 bases). This CDR3 has 14 residues. The germline V gene has CDR1 SQVTM and CDR2 ANQGSEA. V lost 7 bases and J lost 4, with 18 bases in between. The CDR3 DNA reads TGCAGCGCAGGGGGGACGGAGGGGCCAGATACGCAGTATTTT. Translation: CSAGGTEGPDTQYF.

The chain employs TRBV12-3 or TRBV12-4 and TRBJ1-5; D unresolved. This CDR3 has 14 amino acids. Trimming took off 5 bases at V and 11 bases at J, with 19 bases between the two ends. For the CDR3, the DNA is TGTGCCAGCAGTGGCCCCATTGAGGGAACGACCCAGCATTTT. It yields the protein CASSGPIEGTTQHF.

This chain uses TRBV7-2 with TRBJ2-7, with a possible D match to TRBD2 (6 bases). This CDR3 has 15 amino acids. V lost 2 bases to trimming and J lost 3 bases, with 14 bases between them. From germline, CDR1 is SGHTA and CDR2 FQGNSA. The CDR3 reads CASSLYVSGVYEQYF. The CDR3 DNA reads TGTGCCAGCAGCTTATACGTATCGGGAGTCTACGAGCAGTACTTC. Based on the CDR3 plus reference TRBV7-2 and TRBJ2-7, the full variable domain is GAGVSQSPSNKVTEKGKDVELRCDPISGHTALYWYRQSLGQGLEFLIYFQGNSAPDKSGLPSDRFSAERTGGSVSTLTIQRTQQEDSAVYLCASSLYVSGVYEQYFGPGTRLTVT.

In the case of this clonotype: Just one base apart from a much larger clone, this may be a read error. This chain joins TRBV9 and TRBJ1-2; tentative D call: TRBD1 (6 bases). The CDR3 runs to 13 residues. Germline V gene sequence: CDR1 SGDLS, CDR2 YYNGEE. V lost 4 bases and J 8 bases, leaving 15 bases between the germline ends. The CDR3 loop is CASSPRGRGGYTF. The CDR3 nucleotides read TGTGCCAGCAGCCCCCGGGGCAGGGGAGGCTACACCTTC. Drawing the rest from reference TRBV9 and TRBJ1-2, the complete variable domain is DSGVTQTPKHLITATGQRVTLRCSPRSGDLSVYWYQQSLDQGLQFLIQYYNGEERAKGNILERFSAQQFPDLHSELNLSSLELGDSALYFCASSPRGRGGYTFGSGTRLTVV.

This clonotype was recorded a few times. J is TRBJ2-3 and V is TRBV12-3 or TRBV12-4; possible D gene TRBD2, 6 bases. The CDR3 sequence is 15 residues long. With 3 bases removed from V and 6 bases from J, the gap between germline ends came to 16 bases. Here the CDR3 reads CASSFQTGVLDTQYF. The DNA of the CDR3 is TGTGCCAGCAGTTTCCAGACGGGGGTTCTGGATACGCAGTATTTT.

In its sample, this clonotype was seen once. Possible read error: a much larger clone is one base away. The chain has TRBV28 and TRBJ2-3; 8 bases fit TRBD1. There are 14 residues in the CDR3. Germline CDR1 reads MDHEN; CDR2 reads SYDVKM. The CDR3: CTTTGTGLTDTQYF. The CDR3 DNA follows: TGTACCACCACCGGGACAGGACTCACAGATACGCAGTATTTT. Together with reference TRBV28 and TRBJ2-3, the CDR3 gives the full variable domain: DVKVTQSSRYLVKRTGEKVFLECVQDMDHENMFWYRQDPGLGLRLIYFSYDVKMKEKGDIPEGYSVSREKKERFSLILESASTNQTSMYLCTTTGTGLTDTQYFGPGTRLTVL.

V is TRBV24-1 and J is TRBJ2-4, with 13 positions matching TRBD2. The last part of the DNA fits TRBJ2-7 better; the J call may be wrong. The CDR3 runs to 17 residues. Germline values: CDR1 KGHDR, CDR2 SFDVKD. The CDR3 reads CATSDSQTSGRAYEQYF. For the CDR3, the DNA is TGTGCCACCAGTGATTCCCAAACTAGCGGGAGGGCCTACGAGCAGTACTTC.

The rearrangement joins TRBV7-2 to TRBJ2-3; D possibly corresponds to TRBD2 (6 bases). The germline V and J ends were trimmed by 5 bases and 2 bases, with 14 bases remaining between them. This CDR3 contains 15 residues. Germline-derived CDR1 and CDR2 are SGHTA and FQGNSA. The chain's CDR3 is CASSRTGVSTDTQYF. DNA for the CDR3: TGTGCCAGCAGCCGAACGGGGGTGTCCACAGATACGCAGTATTTT.

This clonotype has ten or more counts. The rearrangement joins TRBV12-3 or TRBV12-4 to TRBJ2-6, with a weak D call TRBD1 (6 bases). The ends were cut back, 5 bases at V and 4 bases at J, with 12 bases in the middle. The CDR3 loop spans 15 amino acids. As DNA, the CDR3 is TGTGCCAGCAGTCATGGACAGCCCGGGGCCAACGTCCTGACTTTC. Encoded protein: CASSHGQPGANVLTF.